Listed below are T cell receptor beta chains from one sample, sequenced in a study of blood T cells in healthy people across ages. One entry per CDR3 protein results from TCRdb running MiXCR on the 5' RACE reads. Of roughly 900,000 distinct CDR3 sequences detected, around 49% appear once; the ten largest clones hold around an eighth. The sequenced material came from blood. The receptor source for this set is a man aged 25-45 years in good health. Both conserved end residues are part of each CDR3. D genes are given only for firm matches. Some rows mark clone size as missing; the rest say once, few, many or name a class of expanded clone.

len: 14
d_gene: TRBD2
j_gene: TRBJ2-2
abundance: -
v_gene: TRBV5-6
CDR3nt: TGTGCCAGCAGCTTAGGACTAGCGACCGGGGAGCTGTTTTTT
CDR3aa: CASSLGLATGELFF

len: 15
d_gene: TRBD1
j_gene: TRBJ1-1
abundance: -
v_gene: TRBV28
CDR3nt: TGTGCCATAGATGGACAGGGGGACATATATTCTGAAGCTTTCTTT
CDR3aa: CAIDGQGDIYSEAFF

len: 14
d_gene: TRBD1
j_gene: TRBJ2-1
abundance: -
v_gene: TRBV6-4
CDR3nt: TGTGCCAGCAGCAGCACCGGGACAGGCAATGAGCAGTTCTTC
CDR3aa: CASSSTGTGNEQFF

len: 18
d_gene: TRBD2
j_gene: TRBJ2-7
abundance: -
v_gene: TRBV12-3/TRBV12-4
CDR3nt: TGTGCCAGCAGCCACCGGGGGAGCGGGACCGAAGAGATCTACGAGCAGTACTTC
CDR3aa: CASSHRGSGTEEIYEQYF

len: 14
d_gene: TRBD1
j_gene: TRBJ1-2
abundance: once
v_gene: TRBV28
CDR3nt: TGTGCCAGCAGAGTCGGGACAGGGAACTATGGCTACACCTTC
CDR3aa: CASRVGTGNYGYTF

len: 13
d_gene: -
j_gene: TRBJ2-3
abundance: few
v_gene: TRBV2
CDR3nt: TGTGCCAGCGGCGCGGCGGGGGCCTTTACGCAGTATTTT
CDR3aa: CASGAAGAFTQYF

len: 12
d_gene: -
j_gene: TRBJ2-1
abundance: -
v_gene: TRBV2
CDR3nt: TGTGCCAGCAGTGATACTAGGAATGAGCAGTTCTTC
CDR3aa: CASSDTRNEQFF

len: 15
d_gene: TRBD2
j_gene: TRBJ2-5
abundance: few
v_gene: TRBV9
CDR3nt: TGTGCCAGCAGCGTAGGTAGCGGGGGTGGAGAGACCCAGTACTTC
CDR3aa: CASSVGSGGGETQYF

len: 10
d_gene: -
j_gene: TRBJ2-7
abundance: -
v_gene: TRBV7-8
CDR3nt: TGTGCCAGCAGTACGGACGAGCGGTACTTC
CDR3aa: CASSTDERYF

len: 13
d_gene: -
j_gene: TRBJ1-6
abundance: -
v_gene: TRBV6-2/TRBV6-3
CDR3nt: TGTGCCAGCAGCCCGATTCAAGGTTCACCCCTCCACTTT
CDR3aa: CASSPIQGSPLHF

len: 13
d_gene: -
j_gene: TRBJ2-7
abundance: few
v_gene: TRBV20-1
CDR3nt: TGCAGTGCCCTACGGCAGGAGTCCTACGAGCAGTACTTC
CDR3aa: CSALRQESYEQYF

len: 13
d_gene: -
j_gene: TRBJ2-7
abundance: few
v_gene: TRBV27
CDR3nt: TGTGCCAGCAGTTTATGGCGGTTCGACGAGCAGTACTTC
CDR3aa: CASSLWRFDEQYF

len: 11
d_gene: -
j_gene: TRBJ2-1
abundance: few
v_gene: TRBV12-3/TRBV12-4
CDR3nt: TGTGCCAGCAGCCAAGGACAAGAGCAGTTCTTC
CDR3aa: CASSQGQEQFF

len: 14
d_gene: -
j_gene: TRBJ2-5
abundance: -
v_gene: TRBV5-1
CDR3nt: TGCGCCAGCACCAAAAGAGGACAGCAAGAGACCCAGTACTTC
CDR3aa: CASTKRGQQETQYF

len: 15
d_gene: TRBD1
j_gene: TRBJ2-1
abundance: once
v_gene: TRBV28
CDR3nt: TGTGCCAGCATTTCGGATCGGACAGGGGCACATGAGCAGTTCTTC
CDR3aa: CASISDRTGAHEQFF

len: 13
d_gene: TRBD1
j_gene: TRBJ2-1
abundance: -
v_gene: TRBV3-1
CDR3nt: TGTGCCAGCAGCCGACAGGGGGTTATTGAGCAGTTCTTC
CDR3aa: CASSRQGVIEQFF

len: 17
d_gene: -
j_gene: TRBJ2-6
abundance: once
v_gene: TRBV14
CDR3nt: TGTGCCAGCAGCTTCCGGGCCCCGCTCTCTGGGGCCAACGTCCTGACTTTC
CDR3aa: CASSFRAPLSGANVLTF

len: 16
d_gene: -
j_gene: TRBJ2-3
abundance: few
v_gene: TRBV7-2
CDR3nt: TGTGCCAGCAGCTTAGCCTGGACAGTAGGCACAGATACGCAGTATTTT
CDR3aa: CASSLAWTVGTDTQYF

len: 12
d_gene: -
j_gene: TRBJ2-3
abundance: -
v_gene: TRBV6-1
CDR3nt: TGTGCCAGCAATGAACCCCCAGATACGCAGTATTTT
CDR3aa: CASNEPPDTQYF

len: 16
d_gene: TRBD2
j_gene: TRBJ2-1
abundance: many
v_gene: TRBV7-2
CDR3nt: TGTGCCAGCAGCATCCAAACTAGCGGGTCGGGGAATGAGCAGTTCTTC
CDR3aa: CASSIQTSGSGNEQFF

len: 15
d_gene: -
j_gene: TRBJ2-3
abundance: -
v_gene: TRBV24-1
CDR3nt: TGTGCCACCAGTGGTACCCGGCAGTTCACAGATACGCAGTATTTT
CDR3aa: CATSGTRQFTDTQYF

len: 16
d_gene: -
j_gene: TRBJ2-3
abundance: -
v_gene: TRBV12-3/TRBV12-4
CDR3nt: TGTGCCAGCAGTTTTGGGGGGCAGGACCGCACAGATACGCAGTATTTT
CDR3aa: CASSFGGQDRTDTQYF